Listed here are 21 T cell receptor beta chains from one sample, sequenced in a study of cytomegalovirus exposure and HLA in healthy donors. A multiplex PCR was run with 60 Vbeta primers and 13 Jbeta primers. The repertoire was sequenced with immunoSEQ multiplex PCR; TCRdb's copy has only in-frame clones and lacks some. This sample carries 98,000 or so clones, around 73% of them seen once, and the ten largest clones take approximately 1.5%. The specimen was PBMCs. These receptors all stem from a woman aged 40 to 50 in good health and CMV-seronegative.

This clone was observed once. This rearrangement joins TRBV9 to TRBJ2-3; tentatively, D is TRBD2 (6 bases). The ends were cut back, 3 bases at V and 2 bases at J, with 19 bases in the middle. The CDR3 contains 17 residues. Germline CDR1 SGDLS, CDR2 YYNGEE. DNA of the CDR3: TGTGCCAGCAGCGCCTTTAATAGGAGGGGAAACACAGATACGCAGTATTTT. Protein sequence: CASSAFNRRGNTDTQYF.

The sample holds one count of this clone. The chain joins TRBV5-5 to TRBJ2-2, with 8 bases that match TRBD2. This CDR3 comprises 15 residues. Germline V lookup: CDR1 SGHKS, CDR2 YYEKEE (reference sequence). Losses at the gene ends were 2 bases for V and 6 bases for J; bases not matched to a gene: 6. The CDR3 DNA is TGTGCCAGCAGCTTTGCGGGGGGCGCGGCCGGGGAGCTGTTTTTT. Its translation: CASSFAGGAAGELFF.

The V and J genes are TRBV14 and TRBJ1-2; D gene unclear. V was clipped by 0 bases and J by 4 bases, with 12 bases between them. The length of the CDR3 is 15 residues. The germline V gene encodes CDR1 SGHDN and CDR2 FVKESK. CDR3: CASSQDPRAAYGYTF. In nucleotides, the CDR3 is TGTGCCAGCAGCCAAGACCCGAGGGCAGCCTATGGCTACACCTTC.

V usage is TRBV28 and J usage is TRBJ1-1, with D perhaps matching TRBD1 (6 bases). The V end was cut by 6 bases, the J end by 0 bases, with 35 bases between. This CDR3 is 22 amino acids long. CDR1 MDHEN and CDR2 SYDVKM come from the germline V gene. Written as DNA, the CDR3 is TGTGCCAGCAGCCACCCGAATTATAAGCCAAGGGGGGGTCAGAAGATGAACACTGAAGCTTTCTTT. Translated: CASSHPNYKPRGGQKMNTEAFF.

V is TRBV10-3 and J is TRBJ1-6, with TRBD1 as a possible D gene (6 bases). The CDR3 runs to 12 residues. Germline V CDR1 and CDR2: ENHRY, SYGVKD. V dropped 6 bases and J dropped 6 bases, with 6 bases sitting between them. The CDR3 reads CAIRDSNSPLHF. The CDR3 DNA is TGTGCCATCAGGGACAGTAATTCACCCCTCCACTTT.

This clone is a singleton in its sample. The V call is TRBV19, the J call TRBJ2-1; TRBD1 agrees at 8 bases. The V and J ends lost 3 bases and 15 bases, in that order; junction bases with no gene match: 4. Germline V gene lookup returns CDR1 LNHDA and CDR2 SQIVND (reference sequence). The CDR3 has 11 residues. DNA for the CDR3: TGTGCCAGTAGTATGGGGACAGGACTGTTCTTC. It yields the protein CASSMGTGLFF.

V usage is TRBV5-1 and J usage is TRBJ2-1; TRBD2 aligns across 10 bases. The V and J ends lost 4 bases and 7 bases, in that order; junction bases with no gene match: 8. CDR3 length equals 15 residues. The germline V gene has CDR1 SGHRS and CDR2 YFSETQ. For the CDR3, the DNA is TGCGCCAGCAGCCGCCGGACTAGCGGTGCTAATGAGCAGTTCTTC. Translated: CASSRRTSGANEQFF.

The gene calls are TRBV9 and TRBJ1-2; possible D gene TRBD1, 6 bases. Germline V gives CDR1 SGDLS, CDR2 YYNGEE. V was cut by 4 bases and J by 5 bases, with 21 bases left in between. The CDR3 contains 16 residues. The CDR3 sequence is CASSSQGMGVPYGYTF. In DNA form, the CDR3 reads TGTGCCAGCAGCTCACAGGGTATGGGGGTGCCTTATGGCTACACCTTC. The full variable domain, completed using reference TRBV9 and TRBJ1-2, is DSGVTQTPKHLITATGQRVTLRCSPRSGDLSVYWYQQSLDQGLQFLIQYYNGEERAKGNILERFSAQQFPDLHSELNLSSLELGDSALYFCASSSQGMGVPYGYTFGSGTRLTVV.

The CDR3 spells CAWSVKGQGYNQPQHF. The CDR3 DNA reads TGTGCCTGGAGTGTCAAAGGGCAGGGTTACAATCAGCCCCAGCATTTT. This chain joins TRBV30 and TRBJ1-5; D might be TRBD1 (5 bases). V dropped 0 bases and J dropped 3 bases, with 15 bases sitting between them. The germline CDR1 and CDR2 sequences are GTSNPN and SVGIG (reference sequence). The CDR3 extends over 16 amino acids.

This clone was detected once. CDR3 in DNA: TGTGCCAGCAGCTTAGGAGCGGGGTACGAGCAGTACTTC. Residues: CASSLGAGYEQYF. The rearrangement joins TRBV7-6 to TRBJ2-7; 7 nucleotides match TRBD2. The ends lost 1 base at V and 4 bases at J; junction bases unmatched: 1. CDR3 size: 13 residues. Germline CDR1 is SGHVS and CDR2 is FNYEAQ.

The chain combines TRBV4-1 with TRBJ2-5; D is possibly TRBD2 (6 bases). Trimming shortened V by 5 bases and J by 4 bases, and 23 bases separated the two germline ends. Looked up from germline, CDR1 is MGHRA and CDR2 is YSYEKL. The CDR3 consists of 17 residues. CDR3 in amino acids: CASSSPTLGRMGETQYF. DNA for the CDR3: TGCGCCAGCAGCTCCCCCACCCTGGGGAGGATGGGAGAGACCCAGTACTTC.

The J gene is TRBJ2-1, the V gene TRBV13; D is perhaps TRBD2 (6 bases). The CDR3 covers 14 residues. Germline CDR1 is PRHDT and CDR2 is FYEKMQ (reference sequence). V was trimmed by 2 bases and J by 4 bases, leaving 9 bases between them. This chain's CDR3 is CASSLWEEYNEQFF. The CDR3, as DNA: TGTGCCAGCAGCTTATGGGAGGAATACAATGAGCAGTTCTTC.

V is TRBV15 and J is TRBJ2-3, with TRBD2 matching 7 bases. From germline, CDR1 is LNHNV and CDR2 YYDKDF (reference sequence). The CDR3 length is 16 residues. The trim removed 4 bases at V and 3 bases at J, leaving 10 bases unmatched. The CDR3: CATSTREVFLTDTQYF. CDR3 DNA: TGTGCCACCAGCACACGGGAGGTTTTTCTTACAGATACGCAGTATTTT. Full variable domain (missing parts from reference TRBV15 and TRBJ2-3): DAMVIQNPRYQVTQFGKPVTLSCSQTLNHNVMYWYQQKSSQAPKLLFHYYDKDFNNEADTPDNFQSRRPNTSFCFLDIRSPGLGDTAMYLCATSTREVFLTDTQYFGPGTRLTVL.

The rearrangement joins TRBV6-1 to TRBJ2-7; the match to TRBD2 covers 11 bases. V lost 4 bases and J lost 5; bases outside the gene matches: 4. Germline V CDR1 and CDR2: MNHNS, SASEGT. The CDR3 is 14 amino acids. The CDR3 region is CASSVLAGENEQYF. DNA of the CDR3: TGTGCCAGCAGTGTACTAGCGGGAGAGAACGAGCAGTACTTC.

The chain employs TRBV19 and TRBJ1-1; the match to TRBD1 covers 9 bases. J lost 5 bases, V lost 7 bases, and 8 bases had no gene match. In germline, CDR1 is LNHDA, CDR2 SQIVND (reference sequence). This CDR3 has 14 residues. The CDR3 protein is CASTPGQGGTEAFF. In DNA, the CDR3 is TGTGCCAGTACCCCGGGACAGGGAGGTACTGAAGCTTTCTTT.

This clone was seen more than once but under ten times. The gene calls are TRBV10-3 and TRBJ1-2; the match to TRBD1 covers 7 bases. Trimming at V came to 1 base and at J to 6 bases, leaving 2 bases not matched to a gene. The CDR3 runs 13 residues. Looked up from germline, CDR1 is ENHRY and CDR2 is SYGVKD. The DNA for the CDR3 is TGTGCCATCAGTGAGTGGACAGGCGATGGCTACACCTTC. It is translated as CAISEWTGDGYTF.

The chain uses TRBV28 and TRBJ1-1, with 10 bases aligning to TRBD1. J lost 1 base, V lost 2 bases, and 7 bases had no gene match. CDR1 and CDR2 from the germline V gene are MDHEN and SYDVKM. The CDR3 has 17 residues. The CDR3 DNA reads as TGTGCCAGCAGTTTACCTGGGACAGGGGAGGGGAACACTGAAGCTTTCTTT. Its protein product is CASSLPGTGEGNTEAFF.

V gene TRBV4-1 combines with J gene TRBJ2-2; 12 nucleotides agree with TRBD2. V gave up 0 bases and J gave up 4 bases; unmatched junction bases: 3. The CDR3 is 17 amino acids. Germline V gene sequence: CDR1 MGHRA, CDR2 YSYEKL. CDR3 residues: CASSQDLAGGVTGELFF. The CDR3 region has the DNA TGCGCCAGCAGCCAAGACCTAGCGGGAGGGGTCACCGGGGAGCTGTTTTTT.

This clone was found a few times. The chain combines TRBV12-5 with TRBJ2-1; a weak D match, TRBD2 (6 bases). This CDR3 contains 18 residues. The V gene's germline CDR1 is LGHNT and CDR2 FRNRAP. V gave up 1 base and J gave up 7 bases, with 23 bases separating them. CDR3 loop: CASGLAQGVGGGGNEQFF. The CDR3 bases are TGTGCTAGTGGTTTGGCCCAAGGGGTGGGAGGCGGTGGGAATGAGCAGTTCTTC. Full variable domain (missing parts from reference TRBV12-5 and TRBJ2-1): DARVTQTPRHKVTEMGQEVTMRCQPILGHNTVFWYRQTMMQGLELLAYFRNRAPLDDSGMPKDRFSAEMPDATLATLKIQPSEPRDSAVYFCASGLAQGVGGGGNEQFFGPGTRLTVL.

V gene TRBV15 combines with J gene TRBJ2-5; D is ambiguous. Trimming pared 5 bases from V and 5 bases from J, leaving 12 bases between. The germline gives CDR1 LNHNV, CDR2 YYDKDF (reference sequence). This CDR3 contains 13 residues. CDR3 in amino acids: CATSPTLRETQYF. The CDR3 bases are TGTGCCACCAGCCCAACTTTACGGGAGACCCAGTACTTC.

This clone was seen just once. This chain joins TRBV7-9 and TRBJ2-1, with D uncertain. Trimming took off 0 bases at V and 9 bases at J, with 12 bases between the two ends. Germline CDR1 reads SEHNR; CDR2 reads FQNEAQ (reference sequence). This CDR3 contains 14 residues. The chain's CDR3 is CASSLALGSGEQFF. The CDR3 DNA is TGTGCCAGCAGCTTAGCTCTCGGGTCCGGTGAGCAGTTCTTC.